This entry concerns a single T cell receptor beta chain. The data are from a study of CD8+ T cells in alopecia areata. Study background: The drug, oral tofacitinib, was given to treated patients at 5 to 10 mg twice daily.

RNA extraction and reverse transcription yielded cDNA as sequencing template. Method: immunoSEQ multiplex PCR; TCRdb's copy keeps in-frame clones and lacks some. The table includes 60,000 to 90,000 clones, approximately 66% detected once. Treatment denoted: oral pan-JAK inhibitor, 5-10 mg twice daily. V was cut by 0 bases and J by 5 bases, with 14 bases left in between. The germline gives CDR1 MNHEY, CDR2 SVGAGI. The CDR3 contains 16 residues. This TCR was recovered from a human donor with alopecia areata. This sample comprised CD8+ T cells sorted from blood, obtained at week 24, from a patient treated with tofacitinib. The V and J genes are TRBV6-5 and TRBJ2-1, with D perhaps TRBD2 (6 bases). DNA for the CDR3: TGTGCCAGCAGTTACTCGAAGGTAGGAGGGGACAATGAGCAGTTCTTC. This codes for CASSYSKVGGDNEQFF.